Each of the 7 T cell receptor beta chains below was sequenced from the same sample in a study of blood T cell repertoires in COVID-19. Sequenced by immunoSEQ multiplex PCR; TCRdb stores in-frame clones only, minus some. This sample has over 100,000 clones, with roughly 82% found just once. The sequenced sample was peripheral blood. The receptors stem from a human donor in a cohort sampled during active COVID-19.

The chain combines TRBV18 with TRBJ1-1; D is ambiguous. This CDR3 contains 15 residues. Germline V lookup: CDR1 KGHSH, CDR2 LQKENI. V was pared by 5 bases and J by 0 bases, with 13 bases between. The CDR3 DNA is TGTGCCAGCTCATTGACGAGGGCCATGAACACTGAAGCTTTCTTT. The encoded protein is CASSLTRAMNTEAFF.

This chain uses TRBV6-1 with TRBJ2-1, with a weak D call TRBD1 (6 bases). This CDR3 is built from 12 residues. V gave up 3 bases and J gave up 15 bases, with 15 bases separating them. The germline CDR1 and CDR2 sequences are MNHNS and SASEGT. CDR3 region: CASSEQTGWPFF. CDR3 DNA sequence: TGTGCCAGCAGTGAGCAAACAGGGTGGCCGTTCTTC.

The chain recombines TRBV19 with TRBJ2-1; 9 nucleotides match TRBD2. Germline CDR1 reads LNHDA; CDR2 reads SQIVND (reference sequence). The CDR3 extends over 15 amino acids. V was clipped by 3 bases and J by 11 bases; unmatched bases: 11. The CDR3 nucleotides are TGTGCCAGTAGTATGGGTTGGGCTAGCGGGGATAAGCAGTTCTTC. It translates to CASSMGWASGDKQFF. The entire variable domain, with the rest obtained from reference TRBV19 and TRBJ2-1, is as follows: DGGITQSPKYLFRKEGQNVTLSCEQNLNHDAMYWYRQDPGQGLRLIYYSQIVNDFQKGDIAEGYSVSREKKESFPLTVTSAQKNPTAFYLCASSMGWASGDKQFFGPGTRLTVL.

The rearrangement uses TRBV13 and TRBJ2-2; the match to TRBD1 covers 9 bases. The CDR3 extends over 15 amino acids. Per germline, CDR1 PRHDT and CDR2 FYEKMQ (reference sequence). V was pared by 4 bases and J by 4 bases, with 4 bases of the junction left unmatched. CDR3 coding DNA: TGTGCCAGCAGCTACGACAGGGGGTTCACCGGGGAGCTGTTTTTT. It codes for CASSYDRGFTGELFF. Full variable domain (rest looked up from reference TRBV13 and TRBJ2-2): AAGVIQSPRHLIKEKRETATLKCYPIPRHDTVYWYQQGPGQDPQFLISFYEKMQSDKGSIPDRFSAQQFSDYHSELNMSSLELGDSALYFCASSYDRGFTGELFFGEGSRLTVL.

The chain joins TRBV7-2 to TRBJ2-5; a weak D match, TRBD2 (7 bases). This CDR3 has 16 amino acids. Germline loops: CDR1 SGHTA, CDR2 FQGNSA. Trimming shortened V by 5 bases and J by 5 bases, and 21 bases separated the two germline ends. CDR3 in amino acids: CASSPPARGGRETQYF. The CDR3 DNA reads as TGTGCCAGCAGCCCCCCAGCTAGGGGGGGGAGGGAGACCCAGTACTTC. The full variable domain, rest sourced from reference TRBV7-2 and TRBJ2-5, is GAGVSQSPSNKVTEKGKDVELRCDPISGHTALYWYRQSLGQGLEFLIYFQGNSAPDKSGLPSDRFSAERTGGSVSTLTIQRTQQEDSAVYLCASSPPARGGRETQYFGPGTRLLVL.

V usage is TRBV6-4 and J usage is TRBJ2-5; weak D call: TRBD2 (6 bases). V lost 10 bases, J lost 1 base, and 13 bases lay in between. The CDR3 extends over 13 amino acids. Germline V lookup: CDR1 MRHNA, CDR2 SNTAGT. The DNA of the CDR3 is TGTGCCACTCTACGGGGGACCCAAGAGACCCAGTACTTC. It encodes CATLRGTQETQYF.

The chain has TRBV9 and TRBJ1-2; 8 positions match TRBD1. The germline V gene encodes CDR1 SGDLS and CDR2 YYNGEE. This CDR3 region has 13 residues. J gave up 4 bases and V 5 bases, and 4 bases lay outside the gene matches. This CDR3 reads CASSIQGGYGYTF. In DNA form, the CDR3 reads TGTGCCAGCAGTATACAGGGGGGCTATGGCTACACCTTC.